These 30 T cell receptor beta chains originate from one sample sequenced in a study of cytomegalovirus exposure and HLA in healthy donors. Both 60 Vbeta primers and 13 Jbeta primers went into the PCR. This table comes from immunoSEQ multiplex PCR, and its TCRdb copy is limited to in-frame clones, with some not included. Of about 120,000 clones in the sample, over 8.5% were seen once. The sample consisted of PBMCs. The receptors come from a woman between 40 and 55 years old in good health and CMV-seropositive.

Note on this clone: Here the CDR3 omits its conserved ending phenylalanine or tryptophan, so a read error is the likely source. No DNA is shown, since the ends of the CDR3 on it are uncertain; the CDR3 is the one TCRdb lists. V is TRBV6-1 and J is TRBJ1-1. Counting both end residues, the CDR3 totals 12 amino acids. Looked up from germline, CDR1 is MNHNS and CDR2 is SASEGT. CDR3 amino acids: CASRAGVNLRDL.

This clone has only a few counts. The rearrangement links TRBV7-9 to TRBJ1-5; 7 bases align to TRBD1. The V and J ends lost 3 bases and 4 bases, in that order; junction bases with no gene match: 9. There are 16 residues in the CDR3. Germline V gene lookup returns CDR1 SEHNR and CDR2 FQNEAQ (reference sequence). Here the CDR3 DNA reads TGTGCCAGCAGCTTGGGGGGCGGGACAGATAATCAGCCCCAGCATTTT. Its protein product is CASSLGGGTDNQPQHF.

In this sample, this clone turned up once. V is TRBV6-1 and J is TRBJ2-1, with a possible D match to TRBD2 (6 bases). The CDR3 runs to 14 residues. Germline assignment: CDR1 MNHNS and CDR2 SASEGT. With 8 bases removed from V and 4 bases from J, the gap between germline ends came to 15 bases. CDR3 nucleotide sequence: TGTGCCAGCCACCCAGTCGGGACTTACAATGAGCAGTTCTTC. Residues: CASHPVGTYNEQFF.

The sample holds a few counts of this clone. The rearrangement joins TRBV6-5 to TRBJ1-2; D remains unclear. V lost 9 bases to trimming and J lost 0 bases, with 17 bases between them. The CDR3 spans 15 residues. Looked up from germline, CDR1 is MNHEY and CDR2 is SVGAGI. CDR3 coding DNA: TGTGCCAGTTATCCCCGGGGAATTCCTAACTATGGCTACACCTTC. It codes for CASYPRGIPNYGYTF.

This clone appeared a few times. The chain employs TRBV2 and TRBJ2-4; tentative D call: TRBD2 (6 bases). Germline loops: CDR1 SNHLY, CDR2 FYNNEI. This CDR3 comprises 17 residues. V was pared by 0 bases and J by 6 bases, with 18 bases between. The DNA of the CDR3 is TGTGCCAGCAGTGAAGCGCTTCGAGGGATGGGGGGAAACATTCAGTACTTC. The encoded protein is CASSEALRGMGGNIQYF.

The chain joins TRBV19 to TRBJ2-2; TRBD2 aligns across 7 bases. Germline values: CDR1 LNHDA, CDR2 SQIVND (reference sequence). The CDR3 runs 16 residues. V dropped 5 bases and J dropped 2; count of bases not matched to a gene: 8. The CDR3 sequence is CASSPSGTKNTGELFF. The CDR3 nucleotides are TGTGCCAGTAGTCCCTCCGGGACTAAAAACACCGGGGAGCTGTTTTTT.

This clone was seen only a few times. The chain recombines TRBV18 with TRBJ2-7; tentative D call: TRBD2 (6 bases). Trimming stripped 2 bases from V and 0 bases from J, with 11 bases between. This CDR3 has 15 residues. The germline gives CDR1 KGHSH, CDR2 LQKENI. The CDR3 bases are TGTGCCAGCTCACCAGGGGGGAGTAGCTCCTACGAGCAGTACTTC. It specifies CASSPGGSSSYEQYF. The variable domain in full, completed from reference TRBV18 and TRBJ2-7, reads NAGVMQNPRHLVRRRGQEARLRCSPMKGHSHVYWYRQLPEEGLKFMVYLQKENIIDESGMPKERFSAEFPKEGPSILRIQQVVRGDSAAYFCASSPGGSSSYEQYFGPGTRLTVT.

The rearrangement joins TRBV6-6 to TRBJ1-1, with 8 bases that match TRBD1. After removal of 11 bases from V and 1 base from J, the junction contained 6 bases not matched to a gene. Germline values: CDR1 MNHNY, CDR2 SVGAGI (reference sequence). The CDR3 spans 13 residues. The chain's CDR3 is CAVQGQENTEAFF. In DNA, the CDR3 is TGTGCCGTCCAGGGACAGGAGAACACTGAAGCTTTCTTT.

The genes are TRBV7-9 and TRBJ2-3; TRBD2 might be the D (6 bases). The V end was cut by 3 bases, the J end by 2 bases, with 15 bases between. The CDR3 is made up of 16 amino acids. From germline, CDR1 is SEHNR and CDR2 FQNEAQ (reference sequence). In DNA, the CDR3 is TGTGCCAGCAGCTTTTACGCTGGAGGGGACACAGATACGCAGTATTTT. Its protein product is CASSFYAGGDTDTQYF. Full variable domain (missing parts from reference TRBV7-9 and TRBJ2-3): DTGVSQNPRHKITKRGQNVTFRCDPISEHNRLYWYRQTLGQGPEFLTYFQNEAQLEKSRLLSDRFSAERPKGSFSTLEIQRTEQGDSAMYLCASSFYAGGDTDTQYFGPGTRLTVL.

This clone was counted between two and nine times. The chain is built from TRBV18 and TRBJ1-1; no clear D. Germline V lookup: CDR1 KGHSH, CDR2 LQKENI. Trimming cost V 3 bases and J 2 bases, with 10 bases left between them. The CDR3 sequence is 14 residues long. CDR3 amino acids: CASSPYGVNTEAFF. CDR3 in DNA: TGTGCCAGCTCACCCTACGGGGTCAACACTGAAGCTTTCTTT.

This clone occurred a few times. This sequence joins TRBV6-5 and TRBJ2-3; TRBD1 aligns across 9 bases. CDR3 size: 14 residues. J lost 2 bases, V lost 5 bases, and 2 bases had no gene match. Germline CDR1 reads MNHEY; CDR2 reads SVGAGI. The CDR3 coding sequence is TGTGCCAGCAGTGGGGACAGGGTCACAGATACGCAGTATTTT. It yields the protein CASSGDRVTDTQYF.

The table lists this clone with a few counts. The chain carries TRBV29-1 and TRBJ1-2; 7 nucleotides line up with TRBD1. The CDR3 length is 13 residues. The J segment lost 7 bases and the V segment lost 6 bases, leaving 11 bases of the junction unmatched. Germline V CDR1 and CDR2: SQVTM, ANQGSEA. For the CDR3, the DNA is TGCAGCGTCGCGTCCCCGACAGGGACTGGCTACACCTTC. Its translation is CSVASPTGTGYTF. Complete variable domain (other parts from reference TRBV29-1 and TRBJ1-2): SAVISQKPSRDICQRGTSLTIQCQVDSQVTMMFWYRQQPGQSLTLIATANQGSEATYESGFVIDKFPISRPNLTFSTLTVSNMSPEDSSIYLCSVASPTGTGYTFGSGTRLTVV.

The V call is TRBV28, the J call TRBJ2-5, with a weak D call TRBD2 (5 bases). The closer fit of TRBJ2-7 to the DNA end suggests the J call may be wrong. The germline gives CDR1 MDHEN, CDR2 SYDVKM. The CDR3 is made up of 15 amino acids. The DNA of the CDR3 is TGTGCCAGCAGTTTTGACGTAGAGGGTAGAGACGAGCAGTACTTC. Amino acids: CASSFDVEGRDEQYF.

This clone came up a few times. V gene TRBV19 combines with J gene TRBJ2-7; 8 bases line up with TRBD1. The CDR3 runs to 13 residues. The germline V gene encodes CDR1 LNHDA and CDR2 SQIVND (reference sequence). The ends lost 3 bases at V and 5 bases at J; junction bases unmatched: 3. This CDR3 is CASSIQGANEQYF. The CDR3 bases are TGTGCCAGTAGTATTCAGGGGGCAAACGAGCAGTACTTC.

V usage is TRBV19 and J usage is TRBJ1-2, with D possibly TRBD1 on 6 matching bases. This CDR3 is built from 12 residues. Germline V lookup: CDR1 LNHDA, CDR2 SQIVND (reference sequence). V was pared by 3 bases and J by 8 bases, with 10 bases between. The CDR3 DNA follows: TGTGCCAGTAGTATCGGGGGGCCGGGCTACACCTTC. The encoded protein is CASSIGGPGYTF.

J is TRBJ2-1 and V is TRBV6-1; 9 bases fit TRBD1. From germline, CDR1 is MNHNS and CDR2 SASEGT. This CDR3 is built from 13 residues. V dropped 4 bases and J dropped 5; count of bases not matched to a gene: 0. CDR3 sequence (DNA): TGTGCCAGCAGTGGGGACAGGGACAATGAGCAGTTCTTC. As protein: CASSGDRDNEQFF.

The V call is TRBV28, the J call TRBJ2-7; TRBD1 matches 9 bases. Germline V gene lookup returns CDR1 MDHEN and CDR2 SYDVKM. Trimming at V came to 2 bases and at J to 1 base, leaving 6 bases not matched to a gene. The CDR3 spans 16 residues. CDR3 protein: CASSLTSGTGSYEQYF. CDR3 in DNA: TGTGCCAGCAGTTTAACCTCCGGGACAGGGTCCTACGAGCAGTACTTC.

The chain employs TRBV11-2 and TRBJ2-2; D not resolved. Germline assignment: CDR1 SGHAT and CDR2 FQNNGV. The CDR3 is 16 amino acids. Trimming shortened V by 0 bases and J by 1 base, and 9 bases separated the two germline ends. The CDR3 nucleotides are TGTGCCAGCAGCTTAGATCGGGTTAGGAACACCGGGGAGCTGTTTTTT. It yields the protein CASSLDRVRNTGELFF.

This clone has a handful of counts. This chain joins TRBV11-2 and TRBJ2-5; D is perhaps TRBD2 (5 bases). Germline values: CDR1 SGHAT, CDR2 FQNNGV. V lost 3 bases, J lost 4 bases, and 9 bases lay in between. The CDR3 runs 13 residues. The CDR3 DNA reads TGTGCCAGCAGCTTGAGAGGGTCAGAGACCCAGTACTTC. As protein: CASSLRGSETQYF.

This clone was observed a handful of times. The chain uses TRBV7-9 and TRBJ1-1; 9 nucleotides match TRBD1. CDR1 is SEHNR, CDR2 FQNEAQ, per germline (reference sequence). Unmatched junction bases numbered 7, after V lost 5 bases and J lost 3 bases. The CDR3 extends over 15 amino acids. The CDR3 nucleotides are TGTGCCAGCAGCCCCCGGGACAGGGTCGACACTGAAGCTTTCTTT. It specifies CASSPRDRVDTEAFF.

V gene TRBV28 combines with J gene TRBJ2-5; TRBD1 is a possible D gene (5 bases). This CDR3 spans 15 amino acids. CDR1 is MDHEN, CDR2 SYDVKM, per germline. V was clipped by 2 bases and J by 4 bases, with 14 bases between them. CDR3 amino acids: CASSLPTGDSETQYF. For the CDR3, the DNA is TGTGCCAGCAGTTTACCTACAGGCGACTCAGAGACCCAGTACTTC.

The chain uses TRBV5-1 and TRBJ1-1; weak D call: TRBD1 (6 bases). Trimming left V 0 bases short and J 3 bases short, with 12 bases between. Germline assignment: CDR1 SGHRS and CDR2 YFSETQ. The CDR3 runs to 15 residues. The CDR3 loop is CASSLGLGGHTEAFF. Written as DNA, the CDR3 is TGCGCCAGCAGCTTGGGCCTGGGGGGGCACACTGAAGCTTTCTTT. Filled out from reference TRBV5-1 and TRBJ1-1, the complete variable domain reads KAGVTQTPRYLIKTRGQQVTLSCSPISGHRSVSWYQQTPGQGLQFLFEYFSETQRNKGNFPGRFSGRQFSNSRSEMNVSTLELGDSALYLCASSLGLGGHTEAFFGQGTRLTVV.

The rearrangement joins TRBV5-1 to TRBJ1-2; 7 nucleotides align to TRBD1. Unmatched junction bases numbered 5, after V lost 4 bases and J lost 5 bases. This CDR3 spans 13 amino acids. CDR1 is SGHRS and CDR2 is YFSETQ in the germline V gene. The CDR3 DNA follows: TGCGCCAGCAGCCTCGACAGGGAATATGGCTACACCTTC. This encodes CASSLDREYGYTF.

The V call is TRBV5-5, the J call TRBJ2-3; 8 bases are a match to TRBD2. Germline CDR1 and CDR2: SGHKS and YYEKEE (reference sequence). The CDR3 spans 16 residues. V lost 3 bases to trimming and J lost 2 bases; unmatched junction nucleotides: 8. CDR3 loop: CASSSGGSHYTDTQYF. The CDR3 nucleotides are TGTGCCAGCAGCTCGGGGGGGTCTCACTACACAGATACGCAGTATTTT.

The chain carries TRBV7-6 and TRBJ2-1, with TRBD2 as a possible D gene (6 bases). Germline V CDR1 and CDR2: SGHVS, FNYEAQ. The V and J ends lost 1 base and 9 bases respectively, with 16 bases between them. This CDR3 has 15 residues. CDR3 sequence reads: CASSLDETRMREQFF. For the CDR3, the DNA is TGTGCCAGCAGCTTAGATGAGACTAGGATGCGTGAGCAGTTCTTC.

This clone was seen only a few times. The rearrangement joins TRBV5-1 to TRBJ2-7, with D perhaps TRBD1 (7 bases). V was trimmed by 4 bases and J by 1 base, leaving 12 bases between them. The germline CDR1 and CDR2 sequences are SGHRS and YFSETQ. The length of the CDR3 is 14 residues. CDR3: CASSPRDRSYEQYF. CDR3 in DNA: TGCGCCAGCAGCCCGCGGGACAGATCCTACGAGCAGTACTTC.

The CDR3 DNA follows: TGTGCCAGCAGTTTATCCCAGACAGGCTACACTGAAGCTTTCTTT. It yields the protein CASSLSQTGYTEAFF. The chain recombines TRBV27 with TRBJ1-1, with D tentatively TRBD1 (6 bases). The CDR3 is 15 amino acids. V gave up 0 bases and J gave up 3 bases, with 11 bases separating them. Germline V gene sequence: CDR1 MNHEY, CDR2 SMNVEV (reference sequence).

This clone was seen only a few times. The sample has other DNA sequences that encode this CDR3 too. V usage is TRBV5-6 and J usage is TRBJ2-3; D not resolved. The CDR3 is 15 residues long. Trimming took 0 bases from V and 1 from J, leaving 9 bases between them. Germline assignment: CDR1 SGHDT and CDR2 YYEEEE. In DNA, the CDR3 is TGTGCCAGCAGCTTGGTGGCCGTCCGCACAGATACGCAGTATTTT. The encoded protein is CASSLVAVRTDTQYF.

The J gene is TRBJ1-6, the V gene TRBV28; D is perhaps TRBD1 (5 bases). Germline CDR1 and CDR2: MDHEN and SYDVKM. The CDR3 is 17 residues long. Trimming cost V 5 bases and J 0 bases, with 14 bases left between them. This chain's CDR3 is CASSLGGSDSYNSPLHF. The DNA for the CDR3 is TGTGCCAGCAGTCTGGGGGGGTCCGACTCCTATAATTCACCCCTCCACTTT. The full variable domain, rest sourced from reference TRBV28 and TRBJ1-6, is DVKVTQSSRYLVKRTGEKVFLECVQDMDHENMFWYRQDPGLGLRLIYFSYDVKMKEKGDIPEGYSVSREKKERFSLILESASTNQTSMYLCASSLGGSDSYNSPLHFGNGTRLTVT.

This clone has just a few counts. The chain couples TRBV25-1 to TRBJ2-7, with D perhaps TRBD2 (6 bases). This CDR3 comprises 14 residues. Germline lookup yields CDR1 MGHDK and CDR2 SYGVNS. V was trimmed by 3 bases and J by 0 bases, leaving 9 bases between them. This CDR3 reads CASSEAGSSYEQYF. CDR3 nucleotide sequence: TGTGCCAGCAGTGAGGCGGGGAGCTCCTACGAGCAGTACTTC.